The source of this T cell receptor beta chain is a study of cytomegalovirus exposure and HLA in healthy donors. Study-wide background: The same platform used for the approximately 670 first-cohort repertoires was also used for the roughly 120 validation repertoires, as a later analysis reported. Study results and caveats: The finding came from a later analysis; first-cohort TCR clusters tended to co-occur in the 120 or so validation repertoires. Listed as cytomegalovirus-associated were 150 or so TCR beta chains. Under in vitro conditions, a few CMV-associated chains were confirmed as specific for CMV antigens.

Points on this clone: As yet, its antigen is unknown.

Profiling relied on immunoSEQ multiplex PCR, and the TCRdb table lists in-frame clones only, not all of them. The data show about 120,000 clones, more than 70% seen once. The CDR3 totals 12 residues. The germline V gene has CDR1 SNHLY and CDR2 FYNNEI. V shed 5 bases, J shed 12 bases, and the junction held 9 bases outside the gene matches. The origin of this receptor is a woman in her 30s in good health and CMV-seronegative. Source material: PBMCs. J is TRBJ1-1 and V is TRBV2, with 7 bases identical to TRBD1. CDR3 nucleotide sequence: TGTGCCAGCAGTCAGACGACAGGGTTTACTTTCTTT. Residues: CASSQTTGFTFF.